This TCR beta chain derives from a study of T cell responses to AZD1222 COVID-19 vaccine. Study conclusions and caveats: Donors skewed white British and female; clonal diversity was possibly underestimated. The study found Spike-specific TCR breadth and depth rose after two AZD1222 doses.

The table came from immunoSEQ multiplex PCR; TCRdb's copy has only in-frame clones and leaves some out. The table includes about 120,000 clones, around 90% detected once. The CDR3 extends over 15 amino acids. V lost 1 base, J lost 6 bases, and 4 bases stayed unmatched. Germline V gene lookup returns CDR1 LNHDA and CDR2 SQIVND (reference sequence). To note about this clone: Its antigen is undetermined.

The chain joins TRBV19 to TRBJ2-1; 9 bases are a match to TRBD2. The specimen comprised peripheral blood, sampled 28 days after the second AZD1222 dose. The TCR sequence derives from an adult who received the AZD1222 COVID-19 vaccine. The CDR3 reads CASSIVSSGVNEQFF. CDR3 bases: TGTGCCAGTAGTATAGTGTCTAGCGGGGTCAATGAGCAGTTCTTC.